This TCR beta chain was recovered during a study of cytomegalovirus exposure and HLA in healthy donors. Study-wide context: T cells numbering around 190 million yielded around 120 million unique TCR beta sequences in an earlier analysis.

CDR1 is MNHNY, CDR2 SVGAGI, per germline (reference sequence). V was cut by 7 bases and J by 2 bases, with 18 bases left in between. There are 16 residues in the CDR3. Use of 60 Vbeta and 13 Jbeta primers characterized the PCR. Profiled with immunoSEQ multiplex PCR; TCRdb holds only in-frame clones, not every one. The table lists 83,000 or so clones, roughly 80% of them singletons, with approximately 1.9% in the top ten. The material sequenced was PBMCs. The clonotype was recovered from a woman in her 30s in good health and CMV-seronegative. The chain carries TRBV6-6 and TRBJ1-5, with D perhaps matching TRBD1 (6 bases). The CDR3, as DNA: TGTGCCAGCATTAAGGGGGTCGATAAGGGCAATCAGCCCCAGCATTTT. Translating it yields CASIKGVDKGNQPQHF.